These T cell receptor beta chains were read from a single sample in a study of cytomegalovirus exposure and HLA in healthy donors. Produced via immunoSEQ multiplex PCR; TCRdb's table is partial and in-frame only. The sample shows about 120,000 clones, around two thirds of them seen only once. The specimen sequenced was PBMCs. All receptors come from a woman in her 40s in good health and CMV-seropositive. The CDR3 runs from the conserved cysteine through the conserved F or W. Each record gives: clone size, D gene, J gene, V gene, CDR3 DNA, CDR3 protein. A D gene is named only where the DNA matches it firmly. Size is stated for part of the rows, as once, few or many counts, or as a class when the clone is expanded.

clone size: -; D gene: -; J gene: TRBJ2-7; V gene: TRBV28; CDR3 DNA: TGTGCCAGCAGTGTCACAGTGTACGAGCAGTACTTC; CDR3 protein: CASSVTVYEQYF
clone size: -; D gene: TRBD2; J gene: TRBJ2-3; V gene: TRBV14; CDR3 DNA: TGTGCCAGCAGCCAAGATGGAGGGCAGGGGCTAGCTAGCGGGCGAACAGATACGCAGTATTTT; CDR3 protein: CASSQDGGQGLASGRTDTQYF
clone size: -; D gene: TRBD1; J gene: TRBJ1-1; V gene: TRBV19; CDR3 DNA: TGTGCCAGTAGTTCAGGGACAGTGAACACTGAAGCTTTCTTT; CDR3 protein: CASSSGTVNTEAFF
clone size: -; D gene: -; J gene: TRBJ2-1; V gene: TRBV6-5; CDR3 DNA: TGTGCCAGCAGTGCCCCGGGTGGGGCGAATGAGCAGTTCTTC; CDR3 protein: CASSAPGGANEQFF
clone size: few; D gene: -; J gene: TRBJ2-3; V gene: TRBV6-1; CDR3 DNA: TGTGCCAGCAGTGAAGGGGGAGAGTGGACAGATACGCAGTATTTT; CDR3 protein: CASSEGGEWTDTQYF
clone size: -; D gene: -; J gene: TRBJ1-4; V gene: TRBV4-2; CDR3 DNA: TGTGCCAGCAGCCAAGCGCGGGAGGCAACTAATGAAAAACTGTTTTTT; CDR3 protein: CASSQAREATNEKLFF
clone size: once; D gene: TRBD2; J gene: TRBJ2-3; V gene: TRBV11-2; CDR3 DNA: TGTGCCAGCAGCTTCGCGGGAGGCACAGATACGCAGTATTTT; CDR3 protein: CASSFAGGTDTQYF
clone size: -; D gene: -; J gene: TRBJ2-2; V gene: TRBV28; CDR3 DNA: TGTGCCAGCAGGATGGCAGGGAACACCGGGGAGCTGTTTTTT; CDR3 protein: CASRMAGNTGELFF
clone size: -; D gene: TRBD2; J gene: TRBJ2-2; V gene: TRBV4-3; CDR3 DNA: TGCGCCAGCAGCCAAGAGGGACTAGCGGTCGGGGAGCTGTTTTTT; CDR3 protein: CASSQEGLAVGELFF
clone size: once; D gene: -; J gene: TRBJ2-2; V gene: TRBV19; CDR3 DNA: TGTGCCAGTAGTAGAGGGACACCAGGGACCGGGGAGCTGTTTTTT; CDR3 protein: CASSRGTPGTGELFF
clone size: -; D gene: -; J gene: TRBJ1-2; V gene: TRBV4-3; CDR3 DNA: TGCGCCAGCAGGGAACCTGGGGGCGAAGGCTACACCTTC; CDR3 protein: CASREPGGEGYTF
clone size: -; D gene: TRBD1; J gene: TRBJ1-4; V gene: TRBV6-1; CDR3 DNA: TGTGCCAGCAGAGCGACAGGGTTTGGGGAAAAACTGTTTTTT; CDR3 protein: CASRATGFGEKLFF
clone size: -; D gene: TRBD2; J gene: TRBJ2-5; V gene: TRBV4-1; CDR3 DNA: TGCGCCAGCAGCCAAGTCGGACTAGCGGGAGGACAGACCCAGTACTTC; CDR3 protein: CASSQVGLAGGQTQYF
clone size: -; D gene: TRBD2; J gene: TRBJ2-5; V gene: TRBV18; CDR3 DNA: TGTGCCAGCTCACCACCGGGGCTAGCGGGAGAGACCCAGTACTTC; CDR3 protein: CASSPPGLAGETQYF
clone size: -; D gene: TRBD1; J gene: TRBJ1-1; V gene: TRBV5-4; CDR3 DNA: TGTGCCAGCAGGAAACAGGGGGCCACTGAAGCTTTCTTT; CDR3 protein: CASRKQGATEAFF
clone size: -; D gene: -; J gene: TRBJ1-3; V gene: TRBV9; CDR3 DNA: TGTGCCAGCAGCTCAAGAGGTGGAAACACCATATATTTT; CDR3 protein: CASSSRGGNTIYF
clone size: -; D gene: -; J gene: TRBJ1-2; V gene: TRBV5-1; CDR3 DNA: TGCGCCAGCAGTCCCGACATTTATGGCTACACCTTC; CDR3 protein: CASSPDIYGYTF
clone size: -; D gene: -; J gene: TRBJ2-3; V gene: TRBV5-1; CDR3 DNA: TGCGCCAGCAGCGGCGGGGACAGCCTCACAGATACGCAGTATTTT; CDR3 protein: CASSGGDSLTDTQYF
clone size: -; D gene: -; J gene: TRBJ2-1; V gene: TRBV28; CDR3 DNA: TGTGCCAGCAGTTTAACGAGGGAGCAGTTCTTC; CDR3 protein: CASSLTREQFF
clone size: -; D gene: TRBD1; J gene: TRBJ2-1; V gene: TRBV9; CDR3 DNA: TGTGCCAGCAGCGTAGACAGGGGACAATACAATGAGCAGTTCTTC; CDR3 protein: CASSVDRGQYNEQFF
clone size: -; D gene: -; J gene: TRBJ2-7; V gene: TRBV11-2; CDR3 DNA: TGTGCCAGCAGCGAGGCGGGGTACGAGCAGTACTTC; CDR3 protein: CASSEAGYEQYF
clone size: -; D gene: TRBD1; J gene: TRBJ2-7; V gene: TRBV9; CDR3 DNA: TGTGCCAGCAGCACCCTAGGGACAGGGGCAGACGAGCAGTACTTC; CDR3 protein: CASSTLGTGADEQYF
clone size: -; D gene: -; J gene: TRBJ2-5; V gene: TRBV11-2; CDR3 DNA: TGTGCCAGCAGCTCTGGGGCAGGCCAGTACTTC; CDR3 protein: CASSSGAGQYF
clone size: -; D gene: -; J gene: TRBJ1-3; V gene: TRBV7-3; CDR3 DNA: TGTGCCAGCAGCTTAGGGGCCAGCGGAAACACCATATATTTT; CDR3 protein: CASSLGASGNTIYF
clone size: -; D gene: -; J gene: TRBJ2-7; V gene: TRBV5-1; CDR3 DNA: TGCGCCAGCAGCTTGGCCGGGATAACCTACGAGCAGTACTTC; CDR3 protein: CASSLAGITYEQYF
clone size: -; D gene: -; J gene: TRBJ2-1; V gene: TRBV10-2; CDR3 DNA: TGCGCCAGCAGTTTCGGGGGTGGTGAGCAGTTCTTC; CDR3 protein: CASSFGGGEQFF
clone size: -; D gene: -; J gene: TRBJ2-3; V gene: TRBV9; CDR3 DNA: TGTGCCAGCAGCGTAGTACAGGCAGGGGCAGATACGCAGTATTTT; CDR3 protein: CASSVVQAGADTQYF
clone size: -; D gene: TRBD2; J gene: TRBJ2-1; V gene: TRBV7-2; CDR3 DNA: TGTGCCAGCAGAAACCGGACTAGTCGTAATGAGCAGTTCTTC; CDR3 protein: CASRNRTSRNEQFF
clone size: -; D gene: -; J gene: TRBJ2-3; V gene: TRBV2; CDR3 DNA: TGTGACAGCAGGCGAGAGCGAGGGCCTACAGATACGCAGTATTTT; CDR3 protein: CDSRRERGPTDTQYF
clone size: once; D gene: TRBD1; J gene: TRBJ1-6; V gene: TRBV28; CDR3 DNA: TGTGCCAGCAGTGGGGGACAGGGGACGCCACCCCTCCACTTT; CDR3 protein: CASSGGQGTPPLHF
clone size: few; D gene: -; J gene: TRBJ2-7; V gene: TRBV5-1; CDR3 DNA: TGCGCCAGCAGCTTGACCAGTTCCTACGAGCAGTACTTC; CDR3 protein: CASSLTSSYEQYF
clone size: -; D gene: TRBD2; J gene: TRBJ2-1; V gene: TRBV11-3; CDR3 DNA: TGTGCCAGCAGCTCCGGGACTAGCGGTAATGAGCAGTTCTTC; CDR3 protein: CASSSGTSGNEQFF